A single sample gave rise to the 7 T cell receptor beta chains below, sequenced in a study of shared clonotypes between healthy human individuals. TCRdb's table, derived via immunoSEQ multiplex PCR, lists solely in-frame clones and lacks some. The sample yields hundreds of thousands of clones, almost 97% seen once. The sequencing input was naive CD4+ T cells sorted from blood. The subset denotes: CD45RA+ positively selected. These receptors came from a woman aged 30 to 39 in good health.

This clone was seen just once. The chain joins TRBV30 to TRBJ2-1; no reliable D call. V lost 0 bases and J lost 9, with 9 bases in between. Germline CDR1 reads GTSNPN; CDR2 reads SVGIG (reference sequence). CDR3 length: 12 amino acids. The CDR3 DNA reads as TGTGCCTGGAGTGTACTTGACGGTGAGCAGTTCTTC. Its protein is CAWSVLDGEQFF.

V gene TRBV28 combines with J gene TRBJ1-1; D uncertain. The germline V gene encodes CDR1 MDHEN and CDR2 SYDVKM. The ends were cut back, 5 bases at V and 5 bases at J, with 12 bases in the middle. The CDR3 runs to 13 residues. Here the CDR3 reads CASSIGGLTEAFF. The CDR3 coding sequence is TGTGCCAGCAGTATCGGAGGGTTGACTGAAGCTTTCTTT. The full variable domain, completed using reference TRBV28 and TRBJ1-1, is DVKVTQSSRYLVKRTGEKVFLECVQDMDHENMFWYRQDPGLGLRLIYFSYDVKMKEKGDIPEGYSVSREKKERFSLILESASTNQTSMYLCASSIGGLTEAFFGQGTRLTVV.

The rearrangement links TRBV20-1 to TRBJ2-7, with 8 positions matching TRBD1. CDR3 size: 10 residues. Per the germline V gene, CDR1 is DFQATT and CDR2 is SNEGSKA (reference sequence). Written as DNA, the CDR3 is TGCAGGACAGGGGTGGGGGAGCAGTACTTC. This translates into CRTGVGEQYF.

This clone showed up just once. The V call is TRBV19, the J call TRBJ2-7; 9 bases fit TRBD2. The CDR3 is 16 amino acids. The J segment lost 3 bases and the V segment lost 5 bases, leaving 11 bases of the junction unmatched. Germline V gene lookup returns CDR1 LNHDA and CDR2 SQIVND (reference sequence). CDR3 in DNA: TGTGCCAGTAGTCCCCTTTTGACTAGCGGAGGCTACGAGCAGTACTTC. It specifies CASSPLLTSGGYEQYF.

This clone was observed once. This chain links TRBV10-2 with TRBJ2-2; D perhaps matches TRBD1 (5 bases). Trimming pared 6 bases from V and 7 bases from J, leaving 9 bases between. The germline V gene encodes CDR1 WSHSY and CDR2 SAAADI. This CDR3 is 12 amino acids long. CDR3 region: CASSLDSGELFF. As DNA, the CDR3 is TGCGCCAGCAGCCTAGACAGCGGGGAGCTGTTTTTT.

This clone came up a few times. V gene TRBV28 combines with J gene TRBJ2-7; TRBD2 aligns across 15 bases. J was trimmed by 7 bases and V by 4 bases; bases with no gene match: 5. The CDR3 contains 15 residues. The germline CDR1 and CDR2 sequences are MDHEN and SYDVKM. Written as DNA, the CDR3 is TGTGCCAGCAGTTCGGGACTAGCGGGAGGAGGGGAGCAGTACTTC. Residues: CASSSGLAGGGEQYF.

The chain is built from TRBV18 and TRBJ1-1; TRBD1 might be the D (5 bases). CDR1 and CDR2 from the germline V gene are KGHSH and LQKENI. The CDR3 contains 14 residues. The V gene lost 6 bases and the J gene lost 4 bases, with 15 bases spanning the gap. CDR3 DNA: TGTGCCAGCTCCGGGGCCTCACGGGGCACTGAAGCTTTCTTT. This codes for CASSGASRGTEAFF.